These 21 T cell receptor beta chains came from one sample sequenced in a study of cytomegalovirus exposure and HLA in healthy donors. The PCR had 60 Vbeta and 13 Jbeta primers. The data were produced by immunoSEQ multiplex PCR, yet TCRdb's version contains in-frame clones alone and is incomplete. The data contain 30,000 to 40,000 clones, almost 70% of them singletons. Sequencing used PBMCs. The source is a man between 35 and 55 years old in good health and CMV-seronegative.

V and J are TRBV14 and TRBJ2-2; 9 bases line up with TRBD1. After removal of 2 bases from V and 4 bases from J, the junction contained 14 bases not matched to a gene. Germline CDR1 is SGHDN and CDR2 is FVKESK. The CDR3 is 19 amino acids. CDR3 sequence reads: CASSQYFGTGKLSTGELFF. For the CDR3, the DNA is TGTGCCAGCAGCCAATATTTTGGGACAGGGAAGCTTAGCACCGGGGAGCTGTTTTTT. The whole variable domain, remainder taken from reference TRBV14 and TRBJ2-2, is EAGVTQFPSHSVIEKGQTVTLRCDPISGHDNLYWYRRVMGKEIKFLLHFVKESKQDESGMPNNRFLAERTGGTYSTLKVQPAELEDSGVYFCASSQYFGTGKLSTGELFFGEGSRLTVL.

The V gene is TRBV28, the J gene TRBJ2-7; a possible D gene is TRBD2 (6 bases). Trimming removed 6 bases at V and 6 bases at J, with 21 bases between. The CDR3 is 15 amino acids. The germline V gene encodes CDR1 MDHEN and CDR2 SYDVKM. CDR3 sequence: CASSPPRAGPLEQYF. In DNA form, the CDR3 reads TGTGCCAGCAGCCCACCCCGGGCGGGGCCCCTCGAGCAGTACTTC.

The chain uses TRBV4-3 and TRBJ2-6, with D possibly matching TRBD2 (5 bases). Deletions cut 1 base from V and 3 bases from J, with 10 bases between. The CDR3 spans 16 residues. Germline values: CDR1 LGHNA, CDR2 YSLEER. CDR3 sequence reads: CASSQAEGSGANVLTF. For the CDR3, the DNA is TGCGCCAGCAGCCAAGCTGAGGGAAGTGGGGCCAACGTCCTGACTTTC.

The gene calls are TRBV18 and TRBJ2-2; D ambiguous. Germline V gene sequence: CDR1 KGHSH, CDR2 LQKENI. Trimming cost V 6 bases and J 1 base, with 15 bases left between them. The CDR3 runs to 16 residues. The CDR3 coding sequence is TGTGCCAGCTCCTCGAGTGGGCCCTTGAACACCGGGGAGCTGTTTTTT. Its translation is CASSSSGPLNTGELFF.

The J gene is TRBJ2-1, the V gene TRBV7-2; TRBD2 matches 7 bases. The CDR3 is 17 amino acids. Germline trimming cut 1 base from V and 6 bases from J; bases unmatched to any gene: 12. Germline V gene sequence: CDR1 SGHTA, CDR2 FQGNSA. This CDR3 reads CASSLVWASGNGNEQFF. Here the CDR3 DNA reads TGTGCCAGCAGCTTAGTCTGGGCTAGCGGTAACGGCAATGAGCAGTTCTTC.

The V gene is TRBV2, the J gene TRBJ1-2; 8 nucleotides align to TRBD1. Losses at the gene ends were 6 bases for V and 3 bases for J; bases not matched to a gene: 3. CDR1 is SNHLY and CDR2 is FYNNEI in the germline V gene. CDR3 length equals 13 residues. CDR3 DNA: TGTGCCAGCAGAGGGACAGGAGACTATGGCTACACCTTC. As protein: CASRGTGDYGYTF.

The V gene is TRBV25-1, the J gene TRBJ2-2, with D tentatively TRBD2 (5 bases). Germline values: CDR1 MGHDK, CDR2 SYGVNS. The CDR3 covers 14 residues. The V and J ends lost 3 bases and 7 bases respectively, with 12 bases between them. In nucleotides, the CDR3 is TGTGCCAGCAGTGACCCCACTAGGTTCGGGGAGCTGTTTTTT. It is translated as CASSDPTRFGELFF.

The rearrangement links TRBV7-9 to TRBJ1-1; D remains unclear. Trimming left V 5 bases short and J 1 base short, with 11 bases between. The CDR3 sequence is 14 residues long. Germline assignment: CDR1 SEHNR and CDR2 FQNEAQ (reference sequence). The CDR3 nucleotides read TGTGCCAGCAGCCAAATGGCCACGAACACTGAAGCTTTCTTT. It is translated as CASSQMATNTEAFF.

Only one count was recorded for this clone. This chain joins TRBV7-6 and TRBJ2-3; D possibly corresponds to TRBD2 (6 bases). The CDR3 has 14 residues. V was shortened by 1 base and J by 8 bases, with 13 bases between the two germline ends. Germline values: CDR1 SGHVS, CDR2 FNYEAQ. CDR3 bases: TGTGCCAGCAGCTTAGGTGCCTTCGGGGGTACGCAGTATTTT. The encoded protein is CASSLGAFGGTQYF.

The J gene is TRBJ1-5, the V gene TRBV6-5; TRBD1 is a possible D gene (6 bases). The CDR3 runs to 13 residues. V was shortened by 5 bases and J by 4 bases, with 9 bases between the two germline ends. The V gene's germline CDR1 is MNHEY and CDR2 SVGAGI. The DNA for the CDR3 is TGTGCCAGCAGTGCCCAGGGGAATCAGCCCCAGCATTTT. This translates into CASSAQGNQPQHF.

The CDR3 loop reads CASSGGTVSNQPQHF. The CDR3 nucleotides read TGTGCCAGCAGTGGCGGGACAGTTAGCAATCAGCCCCAGCATTTT. J is TRBJ1-5 and V is TRBV28; TRBD1 matches 7 bases. From germline, CDR1 is MDHEN and CDR2 SYDVKM. CDR3 size: 15 residues. J was trimmed by 0 bases and V by 5 bases; bases with no gene match: 4.

The chain combines TRBV30 with TRBJ2-1; 8 positions agree with TRBD2. V lost 5 bases to trimming and J lost 0 bases; unmatched junction nucleotides: 6. The CDR3 length is 15 residues. The germline V gene encodes CDR1 GTSNPN and CDR2 SVGIG (reference sequence). The CDR3 sequence: CAWDRGGSSYNEQFF. CDR3 bases: TGTGCCTGGGATCGCGGGGGGAGCTCCTACAATGAGCAGTTCTTC. Full variable domain (missing parts from reference TRBV30 and TRBJ2-1): SQTIHQWPATLVQPVGSPLSLECTVEGTSNPNLYWYRQAAGRGLQLLFYSVGIGQISSEVPQNLSASRPQDRQFILSSKKLLLSDSGFYLCAWDRGGSSYNEQFFGPGTRLTVL.

The CDR3 DNA reads TGCAGCGTGGACAGGGATGGCTACACCTTC. It codes for CSVDRDGYTF. This chain joins TRBV29-1 and TRBJ1-2, with 8 bases fitting TRBD1. CDR1 and CDR2 from the germline V gene are SQVTM and ANQGSEA. V dropped 6 bases and J dropped 6; count of bases not matched to a gene: 0. This CDR3 has 10 residues. Supplemented by reference TRBV29-1 and TRBJ1-2, the full variable domain reads SAVISQKPSRDICQRGTSLTIQCQVDSQVTMMFWYRQQPGQSLTLIATANQGSEATYESGFVIDKFPISRPNLTFSTLTVSNMSPEDSSIYLCSVDRDGYTFGSGTRLTVV.

The V gene is TRBV28, the J gene TRBJ2-6, with D possibly TRBD2 on 6 matching bases. The CDR3 totals 15 residues. Germline V gene lookup returns CDR1 MDHEN and CDR2 SYDVKM. V gave up 3 bases and J gave up 1 base, with 7 bases separating them. The CDR3 bases are TGTGCCAGCAGTTTCGGAGGGTCTGGGGCCAACGTCCTGACTTTC. Residues: CASSFGGSGANVLTF.

The chain joins TRBV7-2 to TRBJ2-7; unclear D gene. With 4 bases removed from V and 3 bases from J, the gap between germline ends came to 4 bases. The germline gives CDR1 SGHTA, CDR2 FQGNSA. The CDR3 covers 11 residues. CDR3 residues: CASSSLYEQYF. The CDR3 nucleotides are TGTGCCAGCAGCTCCCTCTACGAGCAGTACTTC.

This chain joins TRBV14 and TRBJ2-7; 9 bases align to TRBD1. The V segment lost 4 bases and the J segment 6 bases; nucleotides outside the gene matches: 10. Per germline, CDR1 SGHDN and CDR2 FVKESK. The CDR3 runs to 15 residues. The CDR3 region has the DNA TGTGCCAGCAGCCGAGGGTTGACAGGGGGAAGCGAGCAGTACTTC. Its translation: CASSRGLTGGSEQYF.

The V call is TRBV6-1, the J call TRBJ1-4; D is unclear. CDR1 is MNHNS, CDR2 SASEGT, per germline. The CDR3 is 16 amino acids. V lost 0 bases, J lost 7 bases, and 15 bases lay in between. CDR3 in amino acids: CASSEARAAGFEKLFF. The CDR3 DNA reads as TGTGCCAGCAGTGAAGCGCGGGCAGCAGGTTTTGAAAAACTGTTTTTT.

The rearrangement joins TRBV9 to TRBJ2-7; D possibly corresponds to TRBD2 (5 bases). Germline lookup yields CDR1 SGDLS and CDR2 YYNGEE. The germline V and J ends were trimmed by 2 bases and 1 base, with 13 bases remaining between them. This CDR3 has 15 amino acids. The CDR3 DNA follows: TGTGCCAGCAGCGTGTCTGCGGGCGATTCCTACGAGCAGTACTTC. Amino acid sequence: CASSVSAGDSYEQYF.

Written as DNA, the CDR3 is TGTGCCAGCAGACGGCCAGGGGGGGGCTACACCTTC. Its protein product is CASRRPGGGYTF. The chain has TRBV6-5 and TRBJ1-2; 7 nucleotides match TRBD1. The V segment lost 6 bases and the J segment 8 bases; nucleotides outside the gene matches: 6. This CDR3 is 12 amino acids long. The germline gives CDR1 MNHEY, CDR2 SVGAGI.

The V and J genes are TRBV11-1 and TRBJ2-1, with no clear D. The V end was cut by 5 bases, the J end by 5 bases, with 13 bases between. CDR1 and CDR2 (germline): SGHAT, FQDESV (reference sequence). The CDR3 is 14 residues long. This CDR3 is CASSRSPADNEQFF. CDR3 in DNA: TGTGCCAGCAGCAGGTCCCCTGCGGACAATGAGCAGTTCTTC.

The rearrangement uses TRBV25-1 and TRBJ2-6, with D hard to call. The V gene lost 2 bases and the J gene lost 2 bases, with 4 bases spanning the gap. The CDR3 is 14 amino acids. Looked up from germline, CDR1 is MGHDK and CDR2 is SYGVNS. CDR3 protein: CASSETAGANVLTF. The CDR3 bases are TGTGCCAGCAGTGAAACAGCTGGGGCCAACGTCCTGACTTTC.